The source of this T cell receptor (beta chain) is a study of cytomegalovirus exposure and HLA in healthy donors. With 5 bases clipped from V and 6 bases from J, the junction kept 6 bases outside the gene matches. CDR3 size: 14 residues. Germline V CDR1 and CDR2: LGHNA, YSLEER. This clone was detected only a few times. PCR employed 60 Vbeta and 13 Jbeta primers. Profiled with immunoSEQ multiplex PCR; TCRdb holds only in-frame clones, not every one. Of about 76,000 clones in the sample, around 80% are singletons; the top ten hold 2.5%. Specimen: PBMCs. The sequence was collected from a man aged 25-40 years in good health and CMV-seronegative. The chain is built from TRBV4-3 and TRBJ2-2; the match to TRBD2 covers 7 bases. CDR3: CASSITSDAGELFF. CDR3 DNA sequence: TGCGCCAGCAGCATAACTAGCGACGCCGGGGAGCTGTTTTTT.